This TCR beta chain derives from a study of T cell responses to AZD1222 COVID-19 vaccine. With V trimmed by 5 bases and J by 1 base, 18 bases remained unmatched. CDR3 length equals 19 residues. Germline CDR1 is MGHRA and CDR2 is YSYEKL. Of note for this clone: Its antigen is unknown.

Measured with immunoSEQ multiplex PCR; TCRdb has only the in-frame clones, and not every one. The sample comprises 110,000 to 150,000 clones, more than 80% of which are singletons, and roughly 1.5% rests with the top ten. General observations from the study: Spike-specific TCR breadth and depth rose after two AZD1222 doses. Clonal diversity was possibly underestimated, and the donors were mostly white British, with more females. None of the repertoires were sampled until the peak T cell response had passed. Spike was spanned by vaccine-associated CD4 TCRs, with dominance at 160-218 and 743-854.

V gene TRBV4-1 combines with J gene TRBJ1-1; 8 bases line up with TRBD1. This specimen consisted of peripheral blood, obtained on day 0 of AZD1222 vaccination. The source is an adult in good health. The CDR3 DNA sequence: TGCGCCAGCAGCTCAAATGCGCCGTGGCGGACAGGGACGAACACTGAAGCTTTCTTT. As protein: CASSSNAPWRTGTNTEAFF.